The 21 T cell receptor beta chains reported below all come from one sample, sequenced in a study of blood T cell repertoires in COVID-19. TCRdb's table, derived via immunoSEQ multiplex PCR, lists solely in-frame clones and lacks some. The sample lists 100,000 to 120,000 clones; 76% were seen once. Sequences were obtained from peripheral blood. Receptor source: a woman of 80 years or more with acute or convalescent COVID-19.

The chain has TRBV5-4 and TRBJ1-2; TRBD1 matches at 7 bases. Looked up from germline, CDR1 is SGHNT and CDR2 is YYREEE (reference sequence). V was pared by 3 bases and J by 5 bases, with 7 bases of the junction left unmatched. This CDR3 spans 14 amino acids. The CDR3 spells CASSSRQGVYGYTF. CDR3 DNA: TGTGCCAGCAGCTCAAGACAGGGAGTTTATGGCTACACCTTC.

V usage is TRBV12-5 and J usage is TRBJ2-3; a possible D gene is TRBD2 (6 bases). Between the trimmed V and J ends, which lost 4 bases and 6 bases, there was a span of 11 bases. CDR1 LGHNT and CDR2 FRNRAP come from the germline V gene. CDR3 length: 13 residues. The CDR3 sequence: CASGWGEYDTQYF. CDR3 nucleotides: TGTGCTAGTGGTTGGGGGGAATATGATACGCAGTATTTT. Together with reference TRBV12-5 and TRBJ2-3, the CDR3 gives the full variable domain: DARVTQTPRHKVTEMGQEVTMRCQPILGHNTVFWYRQTMMQGLELLAYFRNRAPLDDSGMPKDRFSAEMPDATLATLKIQPSEPRDSAVYFCASGWGEYDTQYFGPGTRLTVL.

The chain joins TRBV12-3 or TRBV12-4 to TRBJ1-5; 8 bases are shared with TRBD1. The junction had 2 bases not matched to a gene; V was cut back by 5 bases and J by 5 bases. The CDR3 consists of 13 residues. CDR3 nucleotides: TGTGCCAGCAGTCCGGACAGGGATCAGCCCCAGCATTTT. It encodes CASSPDRDQPQHF.

This clone showed up just once. The rearrangement joins TRBV7-8 to TRBJ1-5, with unresolved D. The V end was cut by 4 bases, the J end by 4 bases, with 14 bases between. CDR3 length equals 15 residues. Germline values: CDR1 SGHVS, CDR2 FQNEAQ. The DNA of the CDR3 is TGTGCCAGCAGCTCCATGGGAGCAATTAATCAGCCCCAGCATTTT. Residues: CASSSMGAINQPQHF.

The chain has TRBV6-6 and TRBJ1-4; no reliable D call. Trimming pared 0 bases from V and 11 bases from J, leaving 13 bases between. CDR3 length equals 14 residues. CDR1 MNHNY and CDR2 SVGAGI come from the germline V gene (reference sequence). This CDR3 reads CASSYSNGVGKLFF. CDR3 sequence (DNA): TGTGCCAGCAGTTACTCGAACGGGGTAGGGAAACTGTTTTTT.

The chain links TRBV12-3 or TRBV12-4 to TRBJ1-3; weak D call: TRBD1 (5 bases). V lost 3 bases to trimming and J lost 5 bases, with 8 bases between them. The CDR3 has 13 amino acids. CDR3 in DNA: TGTGCCAGCAGTTTGCAGGGTCGAAACACCATATATTTT. This gives the protein CASSLQGRNTIYF.

This chain connects TRBV21-1 to TRBJ1-5; the DNA was not compared with TRBD1, the D call given in the table. TRBV21-1 has pseudogene status. The CDR3 is 14 amino acids. CDR3 nucleotide sequence: TGTGCCAGCAGCCTCGACAGAACCAATCAGCCCCAGCATTTT. It is translated as CASSLDRTNQPQHF.

This clone came up once. This chain joins TRBV6-6 and TRBJ2-7; 8 bases match TRBD1. Germline V lookup: CDR1 MNHNY, CDR2 SVGAGI (reference sequence). V gave up 5 bases and J gave up 5 bases; unmatched junction bases: 11. The CDR3 runs 15 residues. The CDR3, as DNA: TGTGCCAGCAGTAGGCCTGGACAGGGAATCGACGAGCAGTACTTC. As protein: CASSRPGQGIDEQYF.

This chain links TRBV11-2 with TRBJ1-6; D possibly corresponds to TRBD1 (5 bases). Deletions cut 5 bases from V and 2 bases from J, with 10 bases between. In germline, CDR1 is SGHAT, CDR2 FQNNGV. The CDR3 contains 15 residues. CDR3 in amino acids: CASSTGGTYNSPLHF. The DNA of the CDR3 is TGTGCCAGCAGCACCGGGGGGACCTATAATTCACCCCTCCACTTT.

Only one count was recorded for this clone. This sequence joins TRBV12-3 or TRBV12-4 and TRBJ2-2, with a weak D call TRBD2 (5 bases). The CDR3 covers 13 residues. V shed 5 bases and J shed 6 bases, with 10 bases lying between them. The CDR3 loop is CASSNLAAGELFF. CDR3 coding DNA: TGTGCCAGCAGTAATCTAGCAGCCGGGGAGCTGTTTTTT.

The J gene is TRBJ2-1, the V gene TRBV6-4, with D possibly TRBD2 on 5 matching bases. This CDR3 contains 12 residues. The germline V gene has CDR1 MRHNA and CDR2 SNTAGT. V lost 6 bases and J 10 bases, leaving 13 bases between the germline ends. The chain's CDR3 is CASSASGGEQFF. The CDR3 DNA reads TGTGCCAGCAGCGCGTCAGGAGGCGAGCAGTTCTTC.

The chain recombines TRBV4-1 with TRBJ1-2; 12 positions agree with TRBD1. This CDR3 has 15 amino acids. Germline CDR1 and CDR2: MGHRA and YSYEKL. The J segment lost 7 bases and the V segment lost 2 bases, leaving 5 bases of the junction unmatched. CDR3 protein: CASSQTGQGAGGYTF. The CDR3, as DNA: TGCGCCAGCAGCCAAACGGGACAGGGGGCAGGTGGCTACACCTTC.

CDR3 coding DNA: TGCAGCGTTGACAACCCCGGGACAGGAACCTACGAGCAGTACTTC. This sequence encodes CSVDNPGTGTYEQYF. V gene TRBV29-1 combines with J gene TRBJ2-7; 8 bases match TRBD1. The CDR3 totals 15 residues. Per the germline V gene, CDR1 is SQVTM and CDR2 is ANQGSEA. The trim removed 3 bases at V and 2 bases at J, leaving 9 bases unmatched.

This clone appeared a few times. DNA of the CDR3: TGCAGCGATCAAAGGGGGTCGGGGTCCTACAATGAGCAGTTCTTC. Translation: CSDQRGSGSYNEQFF. The chain is built from TRBV29-1 and TRBJ2-1, with a possible D match to TRBD1 (6 bases). The CDR3 consists of 15 residues. Germline V gene sequence: CDR1 SQVTM, CDR2 ANQGSEA. V dropped 7 bases and J dropped 1 base, with 17 bases sitting between them.

The chain recombines TRBV11-2 with TRBJ1-1; D is undetermined. Germline CDR1 and CDR2: SGHAT and FQNNGV. This CDR3 contains 13 residues. Trimming removed 5 bases at V and 1 base at J, with 8 bases between. The CDR3 coding sequence is TGTGCCAGCAGCCCCCCAGGGAACACTGAAGCTTTCTTT. It translates to CASSPPGNTEAFF.

The DNA of the CDR3 is TGCAGTGCTAGTCCGCCTAGCGGGGGGCCTAGCACAGATACGCAGTATTTT. Protein: CSASPPSGGPSTDTQYF. The chain joins TRBV20-1 to TRBJ2-3, with 11 bases identical to TRBD2. Per germline, CDR1 DFQATT and CDR2 SNEGSKA (reference sequence). The V segment lost 3 bases and the J segment 0 bases; nucleotides outside the gene matches: 8. The CDR3 length is 17 residues.

This clone was counted only a few times. The chain employs TRBV3-1 (or the pseudogene TRBV3-2) and TRBJ1-5, with 7 bases fitting TRBD1. V gave up 1 base and J gave up 6 bases; unmatched junction bases: 6. The CDR3 spans 15 residues. In germline, CDR1 is LGHDT, CDR2 YNNKEL (reference sequence). The CDR3 region has the DNA TGTGCCAGCAGCCAAGGGGGCAGGGGGTCTCAGCCCCAGCATTTT. Amino acid sequence: CASSQGGRGSQPQHF.

The rearrangement uses TRBV30 and TRBJ2-5; 7 positions match TRBD2. V trimming: 5 bases; J trimming: 5 bases; junction bases outside the gene matches: 5. Germline-derived CDR1 and CDR2 are GTSNPN and SVGIG (reference sequence). CDR3 size: 12 residues. The CDR3 region is CAWGGLVETQYF. In DNA, the CDR3 is TGTGCCTGGGGAGGACTAGTTGAGACCCAGTACTTC.

This clone was recorded at least ten times. The chain recombines TRBV6-6 with TRBJ1-5, with 9 positions matching TRBD1. CDR1 and CDR2 from the germline V gene are MNHNY and SVGAGI (reference sequence). The CDR3 consists of 15 residues. J lost 4 bases, V lost 5 bases, and 6 bases had no gene match. The CDR3 loop reads CASSPPGQGNQPQHF. CDR3 nucleotides: TGTGCCAGCAGTCCCCCGGGACAGGGAAATCAGCCCCAGCATTTT.

This chain links TRBV6-4 with TRBJ2-1, with D unresolved. Per germline, CDR1 MRHNA and CDR2 SNTAGT. The CDR3 is 16 amino acids. With 1 base removed from V and 7 bases from J, the gap between germline ends came to 17 bases. CDR3 protein: CASSDFSRSGGNEQFF. CDR3 nucleotides: TGTGCCAGCAGTGACTTCTCTAGGTCCGGTGGGAATGAGCAGTTCTTC.

This chain joins TRBV30 and TRBJ1-1, with D perhaps TRBD1 (6 bases). Germline V gene sequence: CDR1 GTSNPN, CDR2 SVGIG (reference sequence). This CDR3 has 14 residues. With 0 bases removed from V and 7 bases from J, the gap between germline ends came to 15 bases. The CDR3 here is CAWSVLNGGREAFF. As DNA, the CDR3 is TGTGCCTGGAGTGTCCTCAACGGGGGGCGTGAAGCTTTCTTT.